This T cell receptor beta chain derives from a study of T cell responses to AZD1222 COVID-19 vaccine. Sequencing used immunoSEQ multiplex PCR; TCRdb keeps in-frame clones, though not all of them. The sample shows about 83,000 clones, roughly 90% of them seen only once. Per the germline V gene, CDR1 is SGHTA and CDR2 is FQGNSA. The CDR3 runs to 15 residues. The V end was cut by 0 bases, the J end by 0 bases, with 6 bases between. Material: peripheral blood, obtained on day 0 of MenACWY control vaccination. The sequence came from an adult in good health. J is TRBJ1-3 and V is TRBV7-2; no firm D call. DNA for the CDR3: TGTGCCAGCAGCTTAGCGGGTAGCTCTGGAAACACCATATATTTT. It yields the protein CASSLAGSSGNTIYF.